This note documents a single T cell receptor beta chain sequence. This entry comes from a study of blood T cell repertoires in COVID-19. TCRdb keeps only in-frame clones here, not all; method: immunoSEQ multiplex PCR. The sample lists some 250,000 clones; 70% to 90% were seen once. Sequenced sample: PBMCs or T cells enriched from blood (not recorded which). The receptor was derived from a woman in her 50s who had recovered from COVID-19.

CDR3 bases: TGTGCCAGCAGCTTGGGGACAGGGCCCTTCGAGCAGTACTTC. Encoded protein: CASSLGTGPFEQYF. V usage is TRBV5-4 and J usage is TRBJ2-7, with 8 bases identical to TRBD1. This CDR3 region has 14 residues. The germline V gene encodes CDR1 SGHNT and CDR2 YYREEE (reference sequence). V trimming: 0 bases; J trimming: 6 bases; junction bases outside the gene matches: 5.